A single sample gave rise to the 27 T cell receptor beta chains below, sequenced in a study of blood T cell repertoires in COVID-19. Data came from immunoSEQ multiplex PCR; TCRdb stores just in-frame clones and leaves some out. Of some 320,000 clones listed, roughly 89% were seen once; the top ten hold less than 3.5%. Sequencing used PBMCs or T cells enriched from blood (not recorded which). The source is a woman aged 45-65 years who had been exposed to COVID-19.

V and J are TRBV28 and TRBJ1-4; unclear D gene. With 5 bases removed from V and 4 bases from J, the gap between germline ends came to 20 bases. Germline V gene sequence: CDR1 MDHEN, CDR2 SYDVKM. The length of the CDR3 is 17 residues. CDR3 amino acids: CASSPPSLRRVNEKLFF. The CDR3 DNA follows: TGTGCCAGCAGTCCCCCGTCGCTCCGGAGGGTTAATGAAAAACTGTTTTTT.

V is TRBV29-1 and J is TRBJ2-2; D call uncertain. Germline V gives CDR1 SQVTM, CDR2 ANQGSEA. The CDR3 extends over 11 amino acids. V was clipped by 7 bases and J by 6 bases, with 9 bases between them. The CDR3 DNA is TGCAGCGCCTACCAGGCCGGGGAGCTGTTTTTT. The encoded protein is CSAYQAGELFF.

This clone was recorded once. The CDR3 spells CASSLLSVGELFF. CDR3 DNA sequence: TGTGCCAGCAGCTTACTCTCGGTCGGGGAGCTGTTTTTT. The rearrangement uses TRBV7-2 and TRBJ2-2; D not certain. Trimming shortened V by 2 bases and J by 7 bases, and 8 bases separated the two germline ends. CDR3 size: 13 residues. The germline V gene has CDR1 SGHTA and CDR2 FQGNSA.

The rearrangement links TRBV19 to TRBJ2-7, with a weak D call TRBD2 (6 bases). The CDR3 totals 14 residues. Germline CDR1 is LNHDA and CDR2 is SQIVND (reference sequence). Trimming left V 1 base short and J 3 bases short, with 10 bases between. This CDR3 is CASSIVGGVYEQYF. The CDR3 region has the DNA TGTGCCAGTAGTATAGTCGGGGGAGTCTACGAGCAGTACTTC.

The chain links TRBV3-1 (or the pseudogene TRBV3-2) to TRBJ2-1; TRBD1 agrees at 8 bases. Germline V gene data show CDR1 as LGHDT and CDR2 as YNNKEL (reference sequence). The trim removed 4 bases at V and 4 bases at J, leaving 12 bases unmatched. CDR3 length: 17 residues. The chain's CDR3 is CASSPTVGQGVYNEQFF. As DNA, the CDR3 is TGTGCCAGCAGCCCAACCGTCGGACAGGGTGTTTACAATGAGCAGTTCTTC.

With respect to this clone: The same CDR3 is also encoded by other DNA sequences in this sample. The J gene is TRBJ1-3, the V gene TRBV5-1, with a possible D match to TRBD1 (5 bases). CDR1 SGHRS and CDR2 YFSETQ come from the germline V gene. V dropped 0 bases and J dropped 0 bases, with 7 bases sitting between them. The CDR3 extends over 15 amino acids. This chain's CDR3 is CASSLDRSSGNTIYF. Written as DNA, the CDR3 is TGCGCCAGCAGCTTGGACAGGAGCTCTGGAAACACCATATATTTT. Variable domain in full (rest from reference TRBV5-1 and TRBJ1-3): KAGVTQTPRYLIKTRGQQVTLSCSPISGHRSVSWYQQTPGQGLQFLFEYFSETQRNKGNFPGRFSGRQFSNSRSEMNVSTLELGDSALYLCASSLDRSSGNTIYFGEGSWLTVV.

The chain joins TRBV30 to TRBJ1-2, with D maybe TRBD1 (5 bases). CDR1 and CDR2 (germline): GTSNPN, SVGIG (reference sequence). Trimming shortened V by 1 base and J by 5 bases, and 14 bases separated the two germline ends. The length of the CDR3 is 14 residues. The CDR3 loop reads CAWSAGGIGYGYTF. The DNA of the CDR3 is TGTGCCTGGAGTGCCGGGGGAATCGGGTATGGCTACACCTTC.

The J gene is TRBJ2-3, the V gene TRBV19; D is unresolved. V was trimmed by 5 bases and J by 6 bases, leaving 3 bases between them. The CDR3 is made up of 10 amino acids. The germline V gene encodes CDR1 LNHDA and CDR2 SQIVND (reference sequence). The CDR3 nucleotides read TGTGCCAGTAGTGGCGATACGCAGTATTTT. This sequence encodes CASSGDTQYF.

The table lists this clone with a count of one. V and J are TRBV5-6 and TRBJ2-7, with 7 bases fitting TRBD1. V was clipped by 1 base and J by 1 base; unmatched bases: 8. This CDR3 is 16 amino acids long. Germline values: CDR1 SGHDT, CDR2 YYEEEE. The CDR3 bases are TGTGCCAGCAGCTTGACGTCGACAGGGAAGTCCTACGAGCAGTACTTC. It translates to CASSLTSTGKSYEQYF.

The chain recombines TRBV21-1 with TRBJ1-2; the table names TRBD1, a call not compared with the DNA. TRBV21-1 is given as a pseudogene. This CDR3 has 16 residues. The CDR3 DNA is TGTGCCAGCAGCAAAGCGAAGGGACAGGGGGCAGGTGGCTACACCTTC. It codes for CASSKAKGQGAGGYTF.

This clone was observed a few times. The chain uses TRBV11-2 and TRBJ2-2; TRBD2 is a possible D gene (5 bases). This CDR3 region has 15 residues. The V gene lost 6 bases and the J gene lost 7 bases, with 18 bases spanning the gap. Germline V gene lookup returns CDR1 SGHAT and CDR2 FQNNGV. CDR3 region: CASRPYTGNLGELFF. CDR3 nucleotide sequence: TGTGCCAGCAGACCATACACCGGGAATCTCGGGGAGCTGTTTTTT.

This chain links TRBV15 with TRBJ2-1, with 8 bases fitting TRBD2. The CDR3 is made up of 17 amino acids. Germline CDR1 LNHNV, CDR2 YYDKDF (reference sequence). Trimming took 0 bases from V and 3 from J; bases not matched to a gene: 7. The CDR3 here is CATSRDTGTRGYNEQFF. The CDR3 nucleotides are TGTGCCACCAGCAGAGATACCGGGACTAGGGGCTACAATGAGCAGTTCTTC.

This clone was detected ten times or more. The CDR3: CASSSRGGDEQYF. For the CDR3, the DNA is TGTGCCAGCAGCTCCCGCGGGGGGGACGAGCAGTACTTC. This chain joins TRBV13 and TRBJ2-7, with 9 bases matching TRBD2. This CDR3 region has 13 residues. With V trimmed by 4 bases and J by 5 bases, 3 bases remained unmatched. Germline loops: CDR1 PRHDT, CDR2 FYEKMQ (reference sequence).

This clone came up once. One end of the junction fails to match germline, which may point to a read error. The chain joins TRBV7-9 to TRBJ1-2; D possibly corresponds to TRBD1 (6 bases). This CDR3 is built from 15 residues. From germline, CDR1 is SEHNR and CDR2 FQNEAQ (reference sequence). CDR3 amino acids: CASSLAGAGDYGYTF. The CDR3 nucleotides are TGTGCTAGCAGCTTAGCCGGCGCAGGGGACTATGGCTACACCTTC. Variable domain in full (rest from reference TRBV7-9 and TRBJ1-2): DTGVSQNPRHKITKRGQNVTFRCDPISEHNRLYWYRQTLGQGPEFLTYFQNEAQLEKSRLLSDRFSAERPKGSFSTLEIQRTEQGDSAMYLCASSLAGAGDYGYTFGSGTRLTVV.

J is TRBJ1-6 and V is TRBV7-2, with 8 bases matching TRBD1. The CDR3 is 14 residues long. The junction had 3 bases not matched to a gene; V was cut back by 5 bases and J by 6 bases. CDR1 and CDR2 (germline): SGHTA, FQGNSA. The CDR3 coding sequence is TGTGCCAGCAGCCCGGGACAGGTTAATTCACCCCTCCACTTT. Amino acid sequence: CASSPGQVNSPLHF.

The rearrangement uses TRBV4-1 and TRBJ1-5; tentatively, D is TRBD1 (6 bases). The V end lost 4 bases, the J end lost 6 bases, and 22 bases lay between the germline ends. CDR3 length: 17 residues. CDR1 is MGHRA and CDR2 is YSYEKL in the germline V gene. CDR3 protein: CASSRYGPFQGFQPQHF. CDR3 bases: TGCGCCAGCAGCCGATATGGACCTTTCCAGGGGTTTCAGCCCCAGCATTTT.

The chain carries TRBV5-6 and TRBJ2-1; 9 bases align to TRBD1. The J segment lost 8 bases and the V segment lost 4 bases, leaving 13 bases of the junction unmatched. There are 16 residues in the CDR3. Looked up from germline, CDR1 is SGHDT and CDR2 is YYEEEE. The CDR3 bases are TGTGCCAGCAGCCGGACTGGGACAGGGAGTAAGGATGAGCAGTTCTTC. Translation gives CASSRTGTGSKDEQFF.

The chain employs TRBV5-4 and TRBJ2-5, with 7 positions matching TRBD2. This CDR3 has 13 amino acids. Unmatched junction bases numbered 7, after V lost 6 bases and J lost 5 bases. The germline CDR1 and CDR2 sequences are SGHNT and YYREEE (reference sequence). DNA of the CDR3: TGTGCCAGCACCCTGGGGGGGGACGAGACCCAGTACTTC. It is translated as CASTLGGDETQYF.

This sequence joins TRBV25-1 and TRBJ2-7; possibly TRBD1 for D (5 bases). Germline assignment: CDR1 MGHDK and CDR2 SYGVNS. The CDR3 has 16 residues. V lost 1 base, J lost 4 bases, and 17 bases lay in between. As DNA, the CDR3 is TGTGCCAGCAGTGAATTCTGGAGACAGAAGATTTACGAGCAGTACTTC. It encodes CASSEFWRQKIYEQYF.

The rearrangement links TRBV5-1 to TRBJ1-5; D gene unclear. CDR3 length equals 19 residues. The V end lost 4 bases, the J end lost 11 bases, and 34 bases lay between the germline ends. Germline V gene sequence: CDR1 SGHRS, CDR2 YFSETQ. CDR3 DNA: TGCGCCAGCAGCCTTAAAAGGTGGGCATCTCAAGGTGGATTGAAGGCCCAGCATTTT. This codes for CASSLKRWASQGGLKAQHF.

The V gene is TRBV3-1 (or the pseudogene TRBV3-2), the J gene TRBJ1-1; possible D gene TRBD1, 5 bases. Trimming stripped 5 bases from V and 4 bases from J, with 14 bases between. Germline V gene data show CDR1 as LGHDT and CDR2 as YNNKEL (reference sequence). CDR3 size: 14 residues. Written as DNA, the CDR3 is TGTGCCAGCAGCTTACCGGCCGGGGGCACTGAAGCTTTCTTT. Its protein is CASSLPAGGTEAFF.

The genes are TRBV28 and TRBJ1-2, with D possibly matching TRBD1 (6 bases). The germline CDR1 and CDR2 sequences are MDHEN and SYDVKM. V was shortened by 8 bases and J by 6 bases, with 13 bases between the two germline ends. The CDR3 runs to 12 residues. Here the CDR3 reads CASRDNLHGYTF. In DNA form, the CDR3 reads TGTGCCAGCCGGGACAATCTCCATGGCTACACCTTC.

The rearrangement uses TRBV28 and TRBJ2-2; 10 nucleotides align to TRBD2. The CDR3 sequence is 15 residues long. Germline V gene sequence: CDR1 MDHEN, CDR2 SYDVKM. The V and J ends lost 5 bases and 4 bases, in that order; junction bases with no gene match: 4. The CDR3 sequence: CASSLSGGATGELFF. The CDR3 DNA follows: TGTGCCAGCAGTCTCAGCGGGGGGGCCACCGGGGAGCTGTTTTTT.

CDR3 residues: CASSGFRGSEQYF. The CDR3, as DNA: TGTGCCAGCAGCGGATTCAGGGGGTCCGAGCAGTACTTC. The chain has TRBV9 and TRBJ2-7; 7 bases are shared with TRBD1. The CDR3 length is 13 residues. Germline V gene sequence: CDR1 SGDLS, CDR2 YYNGEE. Trimming at V came to 3 bases and at J to 6 bases, leaving 6 bases not matched to a gene.

The chain combines TRBV28 with TRBJ1-3; unclear D gene. This CDR3 contains 13 residues. Germline CDR1 is MDHEN and CDR2 is SYDVKM. V shed 3 bases and J shed 4 bases, with 7 bases lying between them. CDR3 bases: TGTGCCAGCAGTTTCGCGGTCGGAAACACCATATATTTT. It encodes CASSFAVGNTIYF.

The chain joins TRBV27 to TRBJ2-7, with D perhaps TRBD1 (6 bases). CDR1 is MNHEY, CDR2 SMNVEV, per germline (reference sequence). The CDR3 extends over 15 amino acids. V gave up 6 bases and J gave up 4 bases, with 19 bases separating them. CDR3 DNA: TGTGCCAGCAGCACTGAACAGGGTTTCCCTTACGAGCAGTACTTC. It is translated as CASSTEQGFPYEQYF.

In this sample, this clone turned up once. The chain carries TRBV24-1 and TRBJ2-2; 8 bases are a match to TRBD1. Germline V CDR1 and CDR2: KGHDR, SFDVKD. The CDR3 is 16 amino acids. The trim removed 2 bases at V and 6 bases at J, leaving 7 bases unmatched. The CDR3 DNA is TGTGCCACCAGTGATTGGGGACAGGCAAGGGCCGGGGAGCTGTTTTTT. Translated: CATSDWGQARAGELFF.